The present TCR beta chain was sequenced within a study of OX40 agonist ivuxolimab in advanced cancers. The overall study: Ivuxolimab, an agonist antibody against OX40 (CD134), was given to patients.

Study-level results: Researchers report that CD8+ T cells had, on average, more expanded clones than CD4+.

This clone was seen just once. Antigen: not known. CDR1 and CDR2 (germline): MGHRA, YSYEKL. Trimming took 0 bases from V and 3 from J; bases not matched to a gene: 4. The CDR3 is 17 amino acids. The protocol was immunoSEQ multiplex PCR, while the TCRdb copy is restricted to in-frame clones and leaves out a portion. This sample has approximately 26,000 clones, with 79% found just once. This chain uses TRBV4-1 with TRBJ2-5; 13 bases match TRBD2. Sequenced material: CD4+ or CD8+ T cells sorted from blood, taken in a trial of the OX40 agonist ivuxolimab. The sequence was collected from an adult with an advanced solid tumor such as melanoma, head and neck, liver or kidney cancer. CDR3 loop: CASSQDTGLAGEETQYF. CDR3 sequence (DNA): TGCGCCAGCAGCCAAGATACCGGACTAGCGGGGGAAGAGACCCAGTACTTC.